This is a list of T cell receptor beta chains from one sample in a study of monozygotic twins with cystic fibrosis. Some clones are missing from TCRdb's copy, which holds only in-frame ones; the method was immunoSEQ multiplex PCR. The sample carries around 33,000 clones, approximately 80% recorded once. Sequences were obtained from blood. These receptors were collected from a girl aged 2 to 10 with cystic fibrosis. Each CDR3 is given with its conserved first and last residue. Each record gives: CDR3 protein, CDR3 DNA, CDR3 length, D gene, clone size, J gene, V gene. D genes are given only for firm matches. Size tells how often a clone was seen (once, few, many) or the class of an expanded clone, and some rows leave it out.

cdr3_aa: CASSPSAGTGGTGELFF
cdr3_nt: TGTGCCAGCAGCCCTAGCGCCGGGACAGGGGGTACCGGGGAGCTGTTTTTT
cdr3_length: 17
d_call: TRBD1
clone_size: NA
j_call: TRBJ2-2
v_call: TRBV7-8

cdr3_aa: CAISETGYGYTF
cdr3_nt: TGTGCCATCAGTGAGACAGGGTATGGCTACACCTTC
cdr3_length: 12
d_call: NA
clone_size: NA
j_call: TRBJ1-2
v_call: TRBV10-3

cdr3_aa: CAWKGGEPQETQYF
cdr3_nt: TGTGCCTGGAAGGGGGGGGAGCCTCAAGAGACCCAGTACTTC
cdr3_length: 14
d_call: NA
clone_size: NA
j_call: TRBJ2-5
v_call: TRBV30

cdr3_aa: CASSEYGRGNEQFF
cdr3_nt: TGTGCCAGCAGTGAATACGGGCGCGGGAATGAGCAGTTCTTC
cdr3_length: 14
d_call: NA
clone_size: NA
j_call: TRBJ2-1
v_call: TRBV2

cdr3_aa: CASSRGSPSNYGYTF
cdr3_nt: TGTGCCAGTAGCCGAGGGTCCCCATCTAACTATGGCTACACCTTC
cdr3_length: 15
d_call: NA
clone_size: NA
j_call: TRBJ1-2
v_call: TRBV19

cdr3_aa: CSASGKNIQYF
cdr3_nt: TGCAGTGCTAGCGGTAAAAACATTCAGTACTTC
cdr3_length: 11
d_call: NA
clone_size: NA
j_call: TRBJ2-4
v_call: TRBV20-1

cdr3_aa: CASSLDLPDTQYF
cdr3_nt: TGCGCCAGCAGCCTAGACTTGCCAGATACGCAGTATTTT
cdr3_length: 13
d_call: NA
clone_size: NA
j_call: TRBJ2-3
v_call: TRBV5-1

cdr3_aa: CATSRDRGLRDSYGYTF
cdr3_nt: TGTGCCACCAGCAGAGATCGGGGACTCCGGGACAGCTATGGCTACACCTTC
cdr3_length: 17
d_call: TRBD1
clone_size: NA
j_call: TRBJ1-2
v_call: TRBV15

cdr3_aa: CAWSTLAGEVYEQYF
cdr3_nt: TGTGCCTGGAGTACCCTAGCGGGGGAGGTCTACGAGCAGTACTTC
cdr3_length: 15
d_call: TRBD2
clone_size: NA
j_call: TRBJ2-7
v_call: TRBV30

cdr3_aa: CASSRPGQASYEQYF
cdr3_nt: TGTGCCAGCAGCAGACCGGGACAGGCGTCCTACGAGCAGTACTTC
cdr3_length: 15
d_call: TRBD1
clone_size: NA
j_call: TRBJ2-7
v_call: TRBV6-1

cdr3_aa: CASSQVDRGTEAFF
cdr3_nt: TGTGCCAGCAGCCAAGTGGACAGGGGGACTGAAGCTTTCTTT
cdr3_length: 14
d_call: TRBD1
clone_size: NA
j_call: TRBJ1-1
v_call: TRBV4-2

cdr3_aa: CSAAMGVVGTDTQYF
cdr3_nt: TGCAGCGCTGCTATGGGGGTGGTTGGCACAGATACGCAGTATTTT
cdr3_length: 15
d_call: NA
clone_size: NA
j_call: TRBJ2-3
v_call: TRBV29-1

cdr3_aa: CASSISHGGNYGYTF
cdr3_nt: TGTGCCAGCAGCATCAGTCACGGGGGCAACTATGGCTACACCTTC
cdr3_length: 15
d_call: NA
clone_size: NA
j_call: TRBJ1-2
v_call: TRBV5-6

cdr3_aa: CAAQTGPSQPQHF
cdr3_nt: TGTGCCGCTCAGACAGGGCCCAGTCAGCCCCAGCATTTT
cdr3_length: 13
d_call: TRBD1
clone_size: NA
j_call: TRBJ1-5
v_call: TRBV10-3

cdr3_aa: CSARGDQPQHF
cdr3_nt: TGCAGTGCTAGGGGAGATCAGCCCCAGCATTTT
cdr3_length: 11
d_call: NA
clone_size: NA
j_call: TRBJ1-5
v_call: TRBV20-1

cdr3_aa: CASSGRGAATGELFF
cdr3_nt: TGTGCCAGTAGTGGTAGAGGGGCGGCCACCGGGGAGCTGTTTTTT
cdr3_length: 15
d_call: NA
clone_size: NA
j_call: TRBJ2-2
v_call: TRBV19

cdr3_aa: CASSQGPLLAGVSYEQYF
cdr3_nt: TGTGCCAGCAGCCAAGGACCCCTACTAGCGGGGGTGTCCTACGAGCAGTACTTC
cdr3_length: 18
d_call: TRBD2
clone_size: NA
j_call: TRBJ2-7
v_call: TRBV4-2

cdr3_aa: CASSSDRDGGYTF
cdr3_nt: TGCGCCAGCAGCTCAGACAGGGACGGCGGCTACACCTTC
cdr3_length: 13
d_call: TRBD1
clone_size: NA
j_call: TRBJ1-2
v_call: TRBV5-1

cdr3_aa: CASSLQDWNEQFF
cdr3_nt: TGTGCCAGCAGTTTACAGGATTGGAATGAGCAGTTCTTC
cdr3_length: 13
d_call: NA
clone_size: few
j_call: TRBJ2-1
v_call: TRBV6-5

cdr3_aa: CASSEGQGSTDTQYF
cdr3_nt: TGTGCCAGCAGTGAGGGGCAGGGGAGCACAGATACGCAGTATTTT
cdr3_length: 15
d_call: NA
clone_size: NA
j_call: TRBJ2-3
v_call: TRBV2

cdr3_aa: CAWSVKATGPVQHF
cdr3_nt: TGTGCCTGGAGTGTAAAGGCCACCGGTCCCGTCCAGCATTTT
cdr3_length: 14
d_call: NA
clone_size: NA
j_call: TRBJ1-5
v_call: TRBV30

cdr3_aa: CASSPTGNEKLFF
cdr3_nt: TGTGCCAGCAGTCCAACAGGAAATGAAAAACTGTTTTTT
cdr3_length: 13
d_call: NA
clone_size: NA
j_call: TRBJ1-4
v_call: TRBV6-5

cdr3_aa: CASSHLRTGINNEQFF
cdr3_nt: TGCGCCAGCAGCCACCTCCGGACAGGGATAAACAATGAGCAGTTCTTC
cdr3_length: 16
d_call: TRBD1
clone_size: NA
j_call: TRBJ2-1
v_call: TRBV4-1

cdr3_aa: CATSRALGGFSQAGANVLTF
cdr3_nt: TGTGCCACCAGCAGAGCTCTCGGGGGGTTTTCCCAAGCTGGGGCCAACGTCCTGACTTTC
cdr3_length: 20
d_call: TRBD2
clone_size: NA
j_call: TRBJ2-6
v_call: TRBV15

cdr3_aa: CASNRDNWAEAFF
cdr3_nt: TGCGCCAGCAACAGGGATAATTGGGCTGAAGCTTTCTTT
cdr3_length: 13
d_call: NA
clone_size: once
j_call: TRBJ1-1
v_call: TRBV5-1

cdr3_aa: CASSVVLAGAENEQFF
cdr3_nt: TGTGCCAGCAGCGTAGTACTAGCGGGGGCAGAAAATGAGCAGTTCTTC
cdr3_length: 16
d_call: TRBD2
clone_size: once
j_call: TRBJ2-1
v_call: TRBV9

cdr3_aa: CAWILDGYGYTF
cdr3_nt: TGTGCCTGGATTCTGGACGGCTATGGCTACACCTTC
cdr3_length: 12
d_call: NA
clone_size: once
j_call: TRBJ1-2
v_call: TRBV30

cdr3_aa: CASSKEGLAGYQETQYF
cdr3_nt: TGTGCCAGCAGCAAAGAAGGACTAGCAGGGTACCAAGAGACCCAGTACTTC
cdr3_length: 17
d_call: NA
clone_size: NA
j_call: TRBJ2-5
v_call: TRBV21-1

cdr3_aa: CASSQVTGLGSGELFF
cdr3_nt: TGCGCCAGCAGCCAAGTCACAGGGCTGGGGTCCGGGGAGCTGTTTTTT
cdr3_length: 16
d_call: NA
clone_size: NA
j_call: TRBJ2-2
v_call: TRBV4-3

cdr3_aa: CASSSGLGTDTQYF
cdr3_nt: TGTGCCAGCAGCTCCGGACTGGGCACAGATACGCAGTATTTT
cdr3_length: 14
d_call: NA
clone_size: NA
j_call: TRBJ2-3
v_call: TRBV6-5

cdr3_aa: CASSQEASETQYF
cdr3_nt: TGTGCCAGCAGCCAAGAAGCAAGCGAGACCCAGTACTTC
cdr3_length: 13
d_call: NA
clone_size: NA
j_call: TRBJ2-5
v_call: TRBV4-2

cdr3_aa: CASSEHYNPYEQYF
cdr3_nt: TGTGCCAGCAGTGAACACTATAACCCCTACGAGCAGTACTTC
cdr3_length: 14
d_call: NA
clone_size: NA
j_call: TRBJ2-7
v_call: TRBV25-1

cdr3_aa: CASSLPRGKSSGASGNTIYF
cdr3_nt: TGTGCCAGCAGCTTACCACGCGGAAAGTCCTCTGGGGCATCTGGAAACACCATATATTTT
cdr3_length: 20
d_call: NA
clone_size: NA
j_call: TRBJ1-3
v_call: TRBV7-8

cdr3_aa: CASSVGTGTLLETQYF
cdr3_nt: TGTGCCAGCAGCGTAGGTACCGGGACACTGTTGGAGACCCAGTACTTC
cdr3_length: 16
d_call: NA
clone_size: NA
j_call: TRBJ2-5
v_call: TRBV9

cdr3_aa: CAWSVLGDTQYF
cdr3_nt: TGTGCCTGGAGTGTACTCGGAGATACGCAGTATTTT
cdr3_length: 12
d_call: NA
clone_size: NA
j_call: TRBJ2-3
v_call: TRBV30

cdr3_aa: CATLDRFSYEQYF
cdr3_nt: TGTGCCACTTTGGACCGATTCTCCTACGAGCAGTACTTC
cdr3_length: 13
d_call: NA
clone_size: NA
j_call: TRBJ2-7
v_call: TRBV2

cdr3_aa: CASSGTGQGGQPQHF
cdr3_nt: TGTGCCAGCTCAGGGACAGGTCAGGGGGGTCAGCCCCAGCATTTT
cdr3_length: 15
d_call: TRBD1
clone_size: NA
j_call: TRBJ1-5
v_call: TRBV18

cdr3_aa: CASSLRRREVDGYTF
cdr3_nt: TGTGCCAGTAGTCTACGTCGCCGGGAGGTGGATGGCTACACCTTC
cdr3_length: 15
d_call: NA
clone_size: NA
j_call: TRBJ1-2
v_call: TRBV19

cdr3_aa: CASSYPQRGEGETQYF
cdr3_nt: TGTGCCAGCAGTTACCCCCAGCGGGGGGAAGGGGAGACCCAGTACTTC
cdr3_length: 16
d_call: TRBD2
clone_size: NA
j_call: TRBJ2-5
v_call: TRBV6-6

cdr3_aa: CASGGETQYF
cdr3_nt: TGTGCCAGCGGCGGAGAGACCCAGTACTTC
cdr3_length: 10
d_call: NA
clone_size: once
j_call: TRBJ2-5
v_call: TRBV6-5

cdr3_aa: CASSLSLLGVAGNTIYF
cdr3_nt: TGCGCCAGCAGCCTGTCACTCTTAGGGGTAGCTGGAAACACCATATATTTT
cdr3_length: 17
d_call: NA
clone_size: NA
j_call: TRBJ1-3
v_call: TRBV5-1

cdr3_aa: CASSVRPSMNTEAFF
cdr3_nt: TGTGCCAGCAGCGTCAGGCCAAGCATGAACACTGAAGCTTTCTTT
cdr3_length: 15
d_call: NA
clone_size: few
j_call: TRBJ1-1
v_call: TRBV9

cdr3_aa: CATSRVGGTQIRIQYF
cdr3_nt: TGTGCCACCAGCAGAGTAGGCGGGACCCAGATCCGCATTCAGTACTTC
cdr3_length: 16
d_call: NA
clone_size: NA
j_call: TRBJ2-4
v_call: TRBV15

cdr3_aa: CASSYSRGWEAEAFF
cdr3_nt: TGTGCCAGCAGTTACTCTAGGGGGTGGGAGGCTGAAGCTTTCTTT
cdr3_length: 15
d_call: NA
clone_size: NA
j_call: TRBJ1-1
v_call: TRBV6-6

cdr3_aa: CASSTQEEKLFF
cdr3_nt: TGTGCCAGCAGTACACAAGAAGAAAAACTGTTTTTT
cdr3_length: 12
d_call: NA
clone_size: once
j_call: TRBJ1-4
v_call: TRBV2

cdr3_aa: CASSYNYGYTF
cdr3_nt: TGTGCCAGCTCCTATAACTATGGCTACACCTTC
cdr3_length: 11
d_call: NA
clone_size: NA
j_call: TRBJ1-2
v_call: TRBV25-1

cdr3_aa: CASSLYEQYF
cdr3_nt: TGTGCCAGCAGCCTCTACGAGCAGTACTTC
cdr3_length: 10
d_call: NA
clone_size: NA
j_call: TRBJ2-7
v_call: TRBV6-1

cdr3_aa: CSVAWGATEAFF
cdr3_nt: TGCAGCGTTGCTTGGGGGGCCACTGAAGCTTTCTTT
cdr3_length: 12
d_call: NA
clone_size: NA
j_call: TRBJ1-1
v_call: TRBV29-1

cdr3_aa: CASRDRTQETQYF
cdr3_nt: TGTGCCAGTAGGGACAGGACCCAAGAGACCCAGTACTTC
cdr3_length: 13
d_call: TRBD1
clone_size: NA
j_call: TRBJ2-5
v_call: TRBV19

cdr3_aa: CASSPGTVPSYEQYF
cdr3_nt: TGTGCCAGCAGTCCGGGGACAGTCCCGTCCTACGAGCAGTACTTC
cdr3_length: 15
d_call: TRBD1
clone_size: NA
j_call: TRBJ2-7
v_call: TRBV7-8

cdr3_aa: CASSQGRNTEAFF
cdr3_nt: TGTGCCAGTTCGCAGGGCCGGAACACTGAAGCTTTCTTT
cdr3_length: 13
d_call: NA
clone_size: NA
j_call: TRBJ1-1
v_call: TRBV19

cdr3_aa: CASSVVGSTNEKLFF
cdr3_nt: TGTGCCAGCAGCGTGGTAGGAAGCACTAATGAAAAACTGTTTTTT
cdr3_length: 15
d_call: NA
clone_size: NA
j_call: TRBJ1-4
v_call: TRBV9

cdr3_aa: CAWSEWSRNQPQHF
cdr3_nt: TGTGCCTGGAGTGAGTGGAGCCGCAATCAGCCCCAGCATTTT
cdr3_length: 14
d_call: NA
clone_size: NA
j_call: TRBJ1-5
v_call: TRBV30

cdr3_aa: CASSSHVGGTSSYNSPLHF
cdr3_nt: TGTGCCAGCAGTTCCCACGTGGGAGGGACGAGCTCCTATAATTCACCCCTCCACTTT
cdr3_length: 19
d_call: NA
clone_size: NA
j_call: TRBJ1-6
v_call: TRBV27

cdr3_aa: CASSLEARRTGELFF
cdr3_nt: TGTGCCAGCAGCTTAGAGGCCAGGCGGACCGGGGAGCTGTTTTTT
cdr3_length: 15
d_call: NA
clone_size: NA
j_call: TRBJ2-2
v_call: TRBV7-9